Given below is one T cell receptor beta chain in context. The CDR3 length is 14 residues. In germline, CDR1 is LNHDA, CDR2 SQIVND (reference sequence). Trimming shortened V by 5 bases and J by 0 bases, and 11 bases separated the two germline ends. This specimen comes from a study of blood T cell repertoires in COVID-19. About the research overall: Collection of acute and convalescent COVID-19 samples took place in the United States, Italy and Spain. PBMCs, B-cell-depleted T cells, or T cells were the source of the cDNA or gDNA that made up the material.

Under the authors' procedure: Amplification of reference gene primers was used by the study to estimate nucleated cell counts. The method was immunoSEQ multiplex PCR; TCRdb's version includes in-frame clones alone and lacks a portion of them. The DNA was the basis for D and trimming; V, J and clone size are from that table. The sample lists roughly 200,000 clones; over 70% were seen once. The TCR was taken from a woman aged 80 or over with acute or convalescent COVID-19. This rearrangement joins TRBV19 to TRBJ2-7, with D possibly TRBD2 on 5 matching bases. Sequenced sample: peripheral blood. CDR3 amino acids: CASSEGLFSYEQYF. CDR3 nucleotides: TGTGCCAGTAGTGAGGGCCTATTCTCCTACGAGCAGTACTTC.